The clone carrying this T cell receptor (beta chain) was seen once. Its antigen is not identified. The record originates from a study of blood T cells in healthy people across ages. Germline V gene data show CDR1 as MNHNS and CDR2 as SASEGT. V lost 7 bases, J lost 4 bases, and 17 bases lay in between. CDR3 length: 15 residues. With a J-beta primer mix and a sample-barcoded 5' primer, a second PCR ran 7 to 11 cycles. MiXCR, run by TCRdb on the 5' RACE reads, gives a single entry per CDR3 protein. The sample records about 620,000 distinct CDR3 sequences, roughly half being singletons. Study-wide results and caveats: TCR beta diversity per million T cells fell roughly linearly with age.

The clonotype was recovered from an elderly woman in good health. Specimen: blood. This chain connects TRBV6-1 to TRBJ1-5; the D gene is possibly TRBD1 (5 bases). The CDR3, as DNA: TGTGCCAGCACCTACGCCCCTACAGGTAATCAGCCCCAGCATTTT. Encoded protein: CASTYAPTGNQPQHF.